This TCR beta chain was identified during a study of blood T cells in healthy people across ages (dated by TCRdb to 2013 to 2016). About the study as a whole: In model experiments, template switching captured about one uniquely barcoded TCR beta cDNA molecule for every two T cells. The study analyzed two additional independent replicas of 1 million unique cDNA reads from the same blood draw for two donors, one aged 18 to 30 and one aged 80 or older. Donors were grouped into four age groups: young (average approximately 16 years), middle-aged (39), aged (around 60) and long-lived (82). Donors of different ages were randomly distributed across sequencing lanes to avoid experimental bias. To track age-related changes in TCR beta repertoire diversity, the study relied on deep sequencing normalized with unique cDNA molecular identifiers.

Systemically healthy Caucasian individuals from Russia, around 39 in total and aged roughly 6 to 100 years, were included as donors. Each donor gave ten milliliters of peripheral blood, drawn into EDTA-treated Vacutainer tubes. Ficoll-Paque density-gradient centrifugation was used to isolate PBMCs, with at least 7 million obtained per sample. Total RNA was extracted from PBMCs with Trizol reagent, with at least 6 micrograms obtained per sample. The percentages of naive CD45RAhigh/CD27high T cells were determined by flow cytometry on a PBMC aliquot from every donor. Paper-wide results and their limitations: Compared with the aged group, the long-lived group had more naive CD4+ T cells, fewer expanded clones and increased TCR diversity, a pattern suggesting age selection. Estimates of total diversity based on one million sequenced T cells were considered lower bounds and underestimates. Since profiling was done on bulk unsorted PBMCs, naive and antigen-experienced compartments could not be conclusively compared. As age increased, observed TCR beta diversity per million T cells dropped in a roughly linear way, and a significant reduction was already evident by age 40. Observed TCR beta diversity correlated strongly with the percentage of naive T cells measured by flow cytometry. Donor CMV infection status was unknown, potentially confounding age-related changes in expanded clonotypes.

About this clonotype itself: It lacks a known antigen. The record has no base qualities; no much larger clone is one base away.

Library preparation used 5' RACE. The data were produced on an Illumina HiSeq 2500. The second PCR ran for about 6 to 11 cycles and used a J-beta primer mix along with a sample-barcoded 5' primer. A unique molecular identifier was introduced onto each TCR beta cDNA molecule by a template-switch 5' adaptor carrying 12 random nucleotides. At least 2.5 million CDR3-containing paired-end reads were obtained from each sample. All of the RNA was converted into first-strand cDNA using the Mint cDNA synthesis kit, with a TRBC-specific oligonucleotide serving as the primer. All cDNA was treated with uracil-DNA glycosylase and then went through a first 18-cycle PCR with the universal primers M1SS and BC2_uni_R. The published analysis was carried out like this. Normalization of each sample was performed by random selection of 1 million high-quality reads, each carrying a distinct molecular identifier. Reads sharing molecular identifiers were discarded rather than binned into consensus sequences. CDR3 identification, clonotype clustering and error correction used MiTCR with a Q25 quality threshold and the strictest error-elimination algorithm. A nonparametric unseen species model using Euler transformation provided a lower-bound estimate of total TCR beta diversity. TCRdb cleaned the public reads at Q25 with fastp, built clones with MiXCR and kept in-frame beta chains. Rows merge per CDR3 protein into single entries with the most common DNA and genes. The V and J calls come from TCRdb's annotation, not from the publication. For this sample the table gives approximately 820,000 distinct CDR3 sequences, of which approximately 48% were detected only once. The top ten clones comprise roughly 18% of the sample.

Sequenced sample: blood. This receptor was obtained from a man in his sixties in good health.

The nucleotide sequence reads as follows: TGTGCCAGCAGTGGCAGGGGGAGGAAAGTGGCCTACGAGCAGTACTTC. Translated, it gives CASSGRGRKVAYEQYF. The V gene is TRBV6-2 or TRBV6-3 and the J gene is TRBJ2-7, and the D gene may be TRBD1, 7 bases matching. Inclusive of the bounding cysteine and phenylalanine, the CDR3 is 16 residues long. The sequence is cut down to CDR3 DNA, 48 bases in frame from base 1. Deletion took 5 bases off V and 2 bases off J, with a span of 19 bases between the germline ends. The CDR1 and CDR2 encoded by the germline V gene are MNHEY and SVGEGT.